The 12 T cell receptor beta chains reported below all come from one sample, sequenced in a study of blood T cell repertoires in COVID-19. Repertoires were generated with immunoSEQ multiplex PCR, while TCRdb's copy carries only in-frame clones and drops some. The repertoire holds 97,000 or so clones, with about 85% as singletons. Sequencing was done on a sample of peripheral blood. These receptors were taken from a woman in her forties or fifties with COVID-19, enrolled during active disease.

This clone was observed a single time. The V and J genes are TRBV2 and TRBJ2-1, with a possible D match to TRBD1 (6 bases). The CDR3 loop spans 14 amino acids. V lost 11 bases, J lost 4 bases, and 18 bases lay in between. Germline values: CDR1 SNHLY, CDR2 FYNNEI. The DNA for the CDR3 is TGTGCCGGAAGAGGTGGGGGCCTTTACAATGAGCAGTTCTTC. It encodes CAGRGGGLYNEQFF.

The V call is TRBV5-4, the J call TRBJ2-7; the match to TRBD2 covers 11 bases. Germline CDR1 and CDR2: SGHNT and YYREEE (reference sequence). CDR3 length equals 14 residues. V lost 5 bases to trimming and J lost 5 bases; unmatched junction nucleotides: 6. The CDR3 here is CASRASGGRDEQYF. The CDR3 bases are TGTGCCAGCAGGGCTAGCGGGGGGCGGGACGAGCAGTACTTC.

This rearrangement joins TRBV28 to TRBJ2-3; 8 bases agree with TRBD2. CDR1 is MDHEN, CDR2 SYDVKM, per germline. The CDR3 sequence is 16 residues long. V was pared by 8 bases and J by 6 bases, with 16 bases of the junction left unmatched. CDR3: CASPPGGGLPGDTQYF. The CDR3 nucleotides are TGTGCCAGCCCCCCGGGGGGGGGCCTCCCAGGGGATACGCAGTATTTT.

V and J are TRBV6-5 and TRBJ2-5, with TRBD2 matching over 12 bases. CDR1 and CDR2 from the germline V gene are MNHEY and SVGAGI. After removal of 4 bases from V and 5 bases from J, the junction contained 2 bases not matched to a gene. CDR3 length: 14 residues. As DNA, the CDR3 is TGTGCCAGCAGTTGGACTAGCGGGGTTGAGACCCAGTACTTC. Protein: CASSWTSGVETQYF.

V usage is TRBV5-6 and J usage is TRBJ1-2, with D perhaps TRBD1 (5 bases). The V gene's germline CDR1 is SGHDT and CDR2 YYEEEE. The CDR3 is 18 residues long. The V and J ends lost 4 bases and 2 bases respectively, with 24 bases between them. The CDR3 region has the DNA TGTGCCAGCAGCCATTACTTGGGGCAGCGGGCTAAAAACTATGGCTACACCTTC. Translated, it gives CASSHYLGQRAKNYGYTF.

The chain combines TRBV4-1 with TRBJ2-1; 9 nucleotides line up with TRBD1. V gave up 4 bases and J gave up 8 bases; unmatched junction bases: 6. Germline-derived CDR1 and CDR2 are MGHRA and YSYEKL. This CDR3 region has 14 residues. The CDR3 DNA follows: TGCGCCAGCAGCCGGGACAGGGTTTTGCATGAGCAGTTCTTC. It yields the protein CASSRDRVLHEQFF.

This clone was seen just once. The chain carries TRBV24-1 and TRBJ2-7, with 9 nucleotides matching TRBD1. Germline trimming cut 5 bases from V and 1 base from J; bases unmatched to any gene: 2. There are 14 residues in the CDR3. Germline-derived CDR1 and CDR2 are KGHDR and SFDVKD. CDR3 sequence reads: CATSGTGVSYEQYF. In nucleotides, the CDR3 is TGTGCCACCAGTGGGACAGGGGTTTCCTACGAGCAGTACTTC.

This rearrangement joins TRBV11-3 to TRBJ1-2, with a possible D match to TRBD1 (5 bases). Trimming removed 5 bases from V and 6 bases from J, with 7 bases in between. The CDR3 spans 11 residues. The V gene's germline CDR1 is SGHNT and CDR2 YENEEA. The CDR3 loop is CASSEDNGYTF. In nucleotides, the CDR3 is TGTGCCAGCAGCGAGGACAATGGCTACACCTTC.

CDR3 bases: TGTGCCAGCAGCTTTACAGGGTTTGACGAGCAGTACTTC. It specifies CASSFTGFDEQYF. The chain links TRBV7-9 to TRBJ2-7; tentatively, D is TRBD1 (6 bases). Trimming stripped 3 bases from V and 5 bases from J, with 11 bases between. Germline loops: CDR1 SEHNR, CDR2 FQNEAQ (reference sequence). The CDR3 spans 13 residues. Together with reference TRBV7-9 and TRBJ2-7, the CDR3 gives the full variable domain: DTGVSQNPRHKITKRGQNVTFRCDPISEHNRLYWYRQTLGQGPEFLTYFQNEAQLEKSRLLSDRFSAERPKGSFSTLEIQRTEQGDSAMYLCASSFTGFDEQYFGPGTRLTVT.

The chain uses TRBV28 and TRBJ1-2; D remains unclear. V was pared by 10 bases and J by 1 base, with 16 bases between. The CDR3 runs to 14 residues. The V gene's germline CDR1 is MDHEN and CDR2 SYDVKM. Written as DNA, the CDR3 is TGTGCCATTCCGGCGGGCAGCGATAACTATGGCTACACCTTC. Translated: CAIPAGSDNYGYTF.

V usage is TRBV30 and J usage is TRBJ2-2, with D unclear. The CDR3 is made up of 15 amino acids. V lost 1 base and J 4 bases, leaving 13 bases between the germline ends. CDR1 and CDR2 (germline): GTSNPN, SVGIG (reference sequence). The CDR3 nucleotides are TGTGCCTGGAGTGGCACTCGGGTGACCACCGGGGAGCTGTTTTTT. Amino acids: CAWSGTRVTTGELFF.

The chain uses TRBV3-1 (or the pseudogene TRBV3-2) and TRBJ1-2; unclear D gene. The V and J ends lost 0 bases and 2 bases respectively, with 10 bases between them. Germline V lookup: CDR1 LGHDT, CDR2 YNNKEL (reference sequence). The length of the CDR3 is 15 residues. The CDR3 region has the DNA TGTGCCAGCAGCCAAGATCCCACCGCGAACTATGGCTACACCTTC. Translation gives CASSQDPTANYGYTF.